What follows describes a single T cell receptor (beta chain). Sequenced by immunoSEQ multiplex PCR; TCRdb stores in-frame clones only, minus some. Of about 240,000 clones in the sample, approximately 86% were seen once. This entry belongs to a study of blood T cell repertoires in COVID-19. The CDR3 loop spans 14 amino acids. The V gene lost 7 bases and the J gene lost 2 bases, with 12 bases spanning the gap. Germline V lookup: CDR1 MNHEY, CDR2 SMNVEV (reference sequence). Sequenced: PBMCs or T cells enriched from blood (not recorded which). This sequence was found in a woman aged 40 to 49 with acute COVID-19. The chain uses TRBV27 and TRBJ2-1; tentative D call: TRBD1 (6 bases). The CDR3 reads CASTLQGPYNEQFF. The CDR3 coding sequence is TGTGCCAGCACCCTACAGGGCCCCTACAATGAGCAGTTCTTC.